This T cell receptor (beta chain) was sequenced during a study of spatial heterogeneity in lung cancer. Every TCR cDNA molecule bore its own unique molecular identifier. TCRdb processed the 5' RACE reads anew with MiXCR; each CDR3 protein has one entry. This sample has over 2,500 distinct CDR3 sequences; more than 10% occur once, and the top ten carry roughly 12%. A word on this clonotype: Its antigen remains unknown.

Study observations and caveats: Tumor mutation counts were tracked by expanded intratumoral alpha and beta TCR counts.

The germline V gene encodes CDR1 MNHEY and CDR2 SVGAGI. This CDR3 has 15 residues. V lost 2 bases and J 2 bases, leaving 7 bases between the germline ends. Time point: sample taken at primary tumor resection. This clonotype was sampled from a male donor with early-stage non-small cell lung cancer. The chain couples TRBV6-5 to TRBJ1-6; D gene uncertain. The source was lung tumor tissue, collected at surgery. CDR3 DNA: TGTGCCAGCAGTTACAGGGATCCCTATAATTCACCCCTCCACTTT. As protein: CASSYRDPYNSPLHF.